Listed below are T cell receptor beta chains from one sample, sequenced in a study of multiple sclerosis patients with progressive multifocal leukoencephalopathy. Assay used: immunoSEQ multiplex PCR; TCRdb lists only in-frame clones, some missing. The sample yields under 30,000 clones, roughly nine tenths seen once. The sample in question was PBMCs, obtained from a patient treated with natalizumab. All receptors come from a human donor with multiple sclerosis. The CDR3 runs from the conserved cysteine through the conserved F or W. The order of the fields is clone size, J gene, D gene, V gene, CDR3 DNA, CDR3 protein. D genes are given only for firm matches. The size entry is marked missing in some rows and otherwise reads once, few, many or a size class.

NA | TRBJ1-4 | NA | TRBV6-1 | TGTGCCAGCAGTGTTCAGGGACTCAGGGCAACTAATGAAAAACTGTTTTTT | CASSVQGLRATNEKLFF
NA | TRBJ2-1 | NA | TRBV7-9 | TGTGCCAGCAGCCCCGGCACGGCTAGCTCCTACAATGAGCAGTTCTTC | CASSPGTASSYNEQFF
NA | TRBJ2-7 | NA | TRBV12-5 | TGTGCTAGTGGTTCGGGACACGGTTCGCTCGAGCAGTACTTC | CASGSGHGSLEQYF
NA | TRBJ2-3 | TRBD2 | TRBV27 | TGTGCCAGCAGTTTCCGTTTAGCGGGAGCAGATACGCAGTATTTT | CASSFRLAGADTQYF
NA | TRBJ1-4 | TRBD1 | TRBV9 | TGTGCCAGCAGCCAGGGGGCGGGGGCGACTAATGAAAAACTGTTTTTT | CASSQGAGATNEKLFF
NA | TRBJ2-3 | NA | TRBV19 | TGTGCCAGTAGCCTAGGACTCACAGATACGCAGTATTTT | CASSLGLTDTQYF
NA | TRBJ1-1 | NA | TRBV18 | TGTGCCAGCTCACCCGCCGACAGAATCAACACTGAAGCTTTCTTT | CASSPADRINTEAFF
NA | TRBJ1-2 | NA | TRBV7-2 | TGTGCCAGCAGCTCCGCGAAGCCTGGGCAGGTCGAGAACTATGGCTACACCTTC | CASSSAKPGQVENYGYTF
NA | TRBJ2-6 | TRBD2 | TRBV27 | TGTGCCAGCAGTTTCCTGAATAGCGGGAAGGGGCCTGGGGCCAACGTCCTGACTTTC | CASSFLNSGKGPGANVLTF
NA | TRBJ2-7 | NA | TRBV29-1 | TGCAGCGTGGCCGTCCAGGGGGGATCCTACGAGCAGTACTTC | CSVAVQGGSYEQYF
NA | TRBJ2-2 | TRBD1 | TRBV28 | TGTGCCAGCACCGGGACAGCTAACACCGGGGAGCTGTTTTTT | CASTGTANTGELFF
NA | TRBJ1-2 | NA | TRBV29-1 | TGCAGCGTTGGGGGCGGGAACGGGGGGGGCTACACCTTC | CSVGGGNGGGYTF
once | TRBJ1-5 | NA | TRBV6-5 | TGTGCCAGCATGGGTTTGGGGCAGCCCCAGCATTTT | CASMGLGQPQHF
NA | TRBJ2-7 | NA | TRBV28 | TGTGCCAGCAGTTTGCCGGGGGTTTGGTACGAGCAGTACTTC | CASSLPGVWYEQYF
NA | TRBJ1-1 | NA | TRBV19 | TGTGCCAGTAGAGTATTTTTCACCGGGAGTAAGAACACTGAAGCTTTCTTT | CASRVFFTGSKNTEAFF
NA | TRBJ1-3 | NA | TRBV28 | TGTGCCAGCAGTTTGGGGGCTTCCCATGGAAACACCATATATTTT | CASSLGASHGNTIYF
NA | TRBJ2-2 | TRBD1 | TRBV9 | TGTGCCAGCAGCGCGGACAGGGGCCCGAACACCGGGGAGCTGTTTTTT | CASSADRGPNTGELFF
NA | TRBJ1-2 | TRBD1 | TRBV7-9 | TGTGCCAGCAGCCAATGGGACAGGGCGGATGGCTACACCTTC | CASSQWDRADGYTF
once | TRBJ2-7 | TRBD2 | TRBV9 | TGTGCCAGCAGCGTAGGGCTAGCGGGATACGAGCAGTACTTC | CASSVGLAGYEQYF
NA | TRBJ1-5 | NA | TRBV19 | TGTGCCAGTAGCCCAGGGGTACTTCAGCCCCAGCATTTT | CASSPGVLQPQHF
NA | TRBJ2-1 | NA | TRBV6-5 | TGTGCCAGCAGTTCCCGGACCCTAGGCCATGAGCAGTTCTTC | CASSSRTLGHEQFF
NA | TRBJ2-1 | NA | TRBV7-9 | TGTGCCAGCAGCTTTGCCAGGGACAATGAGCAGTTCTTC | CASSFARDNEQFF
NA | TRBJ2-3 | TRBD2 | TRBV5-1 | TGCGCCAGCGGTCTAGGGCTCAGCGGGAGGCCGGGGGTAGATACGCAGTATTTT | CASGLGLSGRPGVDTQYF
NA | TRBJ2-1 | NA | TRBV19 | TGTGCCAGTAGGCCCCCCGGGTACAATGAGCAGTTCTTC | CASRPPGYNEQFF
NA | TRBJ1-2 | NA | TRBV6-5 | TGTGCCACCCGGGGCAGGGGCTTTGATGGCTACACCTTC | CATRGRGFDGYTF
NA | TRBJ1-2 | NA | TRBV19 | TGTGCCAGTAAATGGGCAGGGGATGGCTATGGCTACACCTTC | CASKWAGDGYGYTF
NA | TRBJ2-4 | TRBD2 | TRBV14 | TGTGCCAGCAGCGAAGGACTAGCGTTAGGGGGAAACATTCAGTACTTC | CASSEGLALGGNIQYF
NA | TRBJ1-4 | NA | TRBV18 | TGTGCCAGCTCACCTGGACAGCTAGCAACTAATGAAAAACTGTTTTTT | CASSPGQLATNEKLFF
NA | TRBJ2-7 | NA | TRBV28 | TGTGCCAGCAGTTTGGACGGACTCGTTCGCGAGCAGTACTTC | CASSLDGLVREQYF
NA | TRBJ2-7 | TRBD1 | TRBV7-2 | TGTGCCAGCAGCTATGGACAGGGTCTCAACGAGCAGTACTTC | CASSYGQGLNEQYF
NA | TRBJ1-2 | NA | TRBV19 | TGTGCCGTTCACCAACTCGGGACATCAAACTATGGCTACACCTTC | CAVHQLGTSNYGYTF
NA | TRBJ2-7 | NA | TRBV19 | TGTGCCAGTAGTATTGGGGGATCCGCAACCTACGAGCAGTACTTC | CASSIGGSATYEQYF
NA | TRBJ2-7 | NA | TRBV28 | TGTGCCAGCAGTTTGTTAGGGCCCTACGAGCAGTACTTC | CASSLLGPYEQYF
NA | TRBJ1-2 | TRBD1 | TRBV2 | TGTGCCAGCAGCGCTACCGGGACAGGACTAGTAAGGGATGGCTACACCTTC | CASSATGTGLVRDGYTF
NA | TRBJ2-1 | NA | TRBV4-3 | TGCGCCAGCAGCCAAGACCGAGGAGGTTCTAACAATGAGCAGTTCTTC | CASSQDRGGSNNEQFF
NA | TRBJ1-5 | NA | TRBV6-5 | TGTGCCAGCAGTTACCGGGAGGCTGGTAGCAATCAGCCCCAGCATTTT | CASSYREAGSNQPQHF
NA | TRBJ2-7 | NA | TRBV28 | TGTGCCAGCCGACGTGGGGGTTTTTCCTACGAGCAGTACTTC | CASRRGGFSYEQYF
NA | TRBJ1-2 | TRBD1 | TRBV28 | TGTGCCACCAGGGGGGGACTCTATGGCTACACCTTC | CATRGGLYGYTF
NA | TRBJ2-7 | NA | TRBV5-8 | TGTGCCAGCAGCTTGGTCTCGGTGGCTTCCTACGAGCAGTACTTC | CASSLVSVASYEQYF
NA | TRBJ2-1 | TRBD2 | TRBV6-4 | TGTGCCAGCAGTGCGACTAGCGATGGGCACAATGAGCAGTTCTTC | CASSATSDGHNEQFF
NA | TRBJ2-7 | TRBD1 | TRBV7-9 | TGTGCCAGCAGCTTCCAGGGACAGGCGACCTACGAGCAGTACTTC | CASSFQGQATYEQYF
NA | TRBJ2-1 | NA | TRBV4-3 | TGCGCCAGCGATACGGACAGGCCGGGGGATGAGCAGTTCTTC | CASDTDRPGDEQFF
NA | TRBJ2-6 | NA | TRBV7-9 | TGTGCCAGCAGCCCGGACAACTCTGGGGCCAACGTCCTGACTTTC | CASSPDNSGANVLTF